This T cell receptor beta chain was sequenced during a study of cytomegalovirus exposure and HLA in healthy donors. Overall study results and limits: The classifier reportedly diagnosed cytomegalovirus status with high specificity and sensitivity. In vitro experiments confirmed that a few CMV-associated chains were specific for CMV antigens.

Generated by immunoSEQ multiplex PCR, the TCRdb table keeps only in-frame clones and is missing some. The repertoire holds over 120,000 clones, about 87% seen once, with about 6.4% in the top ten. A word on this clone: Its cognate antigen is unknown.

Losses at the gene ends were 8 bases for V and 0 bases for J; bases not matched to a gene: 18. The CDR3 is made up of 19 amino acids. CDR1 SNHLY and CDR2 FYNNEI come from the germline V gene. The receptor was derived from a woman in her 30s in good health and CMV-seropositive. The V call is TRBV2, the J call TRBJ2-5; 10 nucleotides match TRBD2. The sequenced material came from PBMCs. CDR3 nucleotides: TGTGCCAGCTTTCCCTCCGGGACTAGCGCCGAGCCGTACCAAGAGACCCAGTACTTC. This gives the protein CASFPSGTSAEPYQETQYF.